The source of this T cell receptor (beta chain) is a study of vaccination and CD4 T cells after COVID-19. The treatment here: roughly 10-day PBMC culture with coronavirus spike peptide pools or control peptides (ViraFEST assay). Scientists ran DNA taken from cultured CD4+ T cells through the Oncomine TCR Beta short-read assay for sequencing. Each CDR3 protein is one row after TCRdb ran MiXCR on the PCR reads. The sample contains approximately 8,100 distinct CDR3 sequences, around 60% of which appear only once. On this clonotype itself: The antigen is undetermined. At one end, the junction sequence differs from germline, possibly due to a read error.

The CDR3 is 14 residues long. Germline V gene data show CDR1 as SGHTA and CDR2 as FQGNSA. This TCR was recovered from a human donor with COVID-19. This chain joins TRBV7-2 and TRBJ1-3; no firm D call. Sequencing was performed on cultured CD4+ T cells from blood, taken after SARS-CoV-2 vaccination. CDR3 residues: CASSLSVSGNTMYF. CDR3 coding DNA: TGTGCCAGCAGCTTGTCTGTCTCTGGAAACACCATGTATTTT.